These T cell receptor beta chains were read from a single sample in a study of T cells after yellow fever vaccination. TCRdb recomputed calls from the 5' RACE reads with MiXCR, one row per CDR3 protein. The sample records about 330,000 distinct CDR3 sequences, less than 9.5% being singletons. The sequences come from PBMCs, collected more than 40 days after the first yellow fever vaccination. These receptors originate from a young man who received the YFV17D yellow fever vaccine. Both conserved end residues are part of each CDR3. The D gene is left open where the match is weak. Clone size is not always given. Where it is, it says once, few, many or a class for expanded clones.

-	TRBV7-2	-	TRBJ2-2	TGTGCCAGCAGCTTAGTCCCCGGGACATTCACCGGGGAGCTGTTTTTT	CASSLVPGTFTGELFF
-	TRBV7-2	-	TRBJ2-3	TGTGCCAGCAGCTGGCCGCGCGGAAGTACTAGCACAGATACGCAGTATTTT	CASSWPRGSTSTDTQYF
-	TRBV24-1	once	TRBJ2-2	TGTGCCCCCGAGGCAGCGAACACCGGGGAGCTGTTTTTT	CAPEAANTGELFF
TRBD1	TRBV5-6	many	TRBJ1-2	TGTGCCGCCTCGAAAACAGGGGGATACGGCTATGGCTACACCTTC	CAASKTGGYGYGYTF
-	TRBV24-1	few	TRBJ2-3	TGTGCCACCAGTGGGGACACAGATACGCAGTATTTT	CATSGDTDTQYF
-	TRBV20-1	few	TRBJ1-4	TGCAGTGCAGGTGGCAGAAGTCTCCGAAGAAGGGAAAAACTGTTTTTT	CSAGGRSLRRREKLFF
-	TRBV4-3	-	TRBJ1-1	TGCGCCAGCAGCCAAGGGCCGGGGAGAACCCCTAACACTGAAGCTTTCTTT	CASSQGPGRTPNTEAFF
TRBD1	TRBV7-9	few	TRBJ2-2	TGTGCCAGCAGCCACCCGGACAGGGGGCTTACCGGGGAGCTGTTTTTT	CASSHPDRGLTGELFF
-	TRBV14	-	TRBJ1-2	TGTGCCAGCAGCCAAGAAGGCCCTGACTGGCAGGCCGACTTCTATGGCTACACCTTC	CASSQEGPDWQADFYGYTF
-	TRBV13	-	TRBJ2-1	TGTGCCAGCAGCGCCAGGGATTTTCTGTTCTTC	CASSARDFLFF
-	TRBV6-4	-	TRBJ2-1	TGTGCCAGCAGTGACGGAACATCGGCCTACAATGAGCAGTTCTTC	CASSDGTSAYNEQFF
-	TRBV27	few	TRBJ1-1	TGTGCCAGCAGTTTATACCTGGGTACGACTGAAGCTTTCTTT	CASSLYLGTTEAFF
TRBD2	TRBV5-1	few	TRBJ2-7	TGCGCCAGCAGCTCATATATCGGGGGGGCGCCCAACTACGAGCAGTACTTC	CASSSYIGGAPNYEQYF
-	TRBV2	many	TRBJ1-6	TGTGCCAGCATGGTCCATTCACCCCTCCACTTT	CASMVHSPLHF
TRBD2	TRBV7-6	-	TRBJ2-7	TGTGCCAGCACTCCCGGGACTAGGGGCCACGAGCAGTACTTC	CASTPGTRGHEQYF
-	TRBV20-1	-	TRBJ2-5	TGCAGTGCTAGAGATCCCGATAGGGGAGAGACCCAGTACTTC	CSARDPDRGETQYF
-	TRBV20-1	few	TRBJ1-6	TGCAGTGCTAGCTTTCCAGGGGCGGGATCACCCCTCCACTTT	CSASFPGAGSPLHF
TRBD1	TRBV6-2/TRBV6-3	few	TRBJ1-5	TGTGCCAGCACCTGGGCAGGGGGCGATCAGCCCCAGCATTTT	CASTWAGGDQPQHF
TRBD1	TRBV5-1	-	TRBJ2-7	TGCGCCAGTGCCCTGGACAGGCGGATCACCTCCTACGAGCAGTACTTC	CASALDRRITSYEQYF
-	TRBV11-2	-	TRBJ2-5	TGTGCCAGCGACTCAGGGAACCAAGAGACCCAGTACTTC	CASDSGNQETQYF
-	TRBV5-1	many	TRBJ2-5	TGCGCCAGCAGCTTGTCAAGCCAAGAGACCCAGTACTTC	CASSLSSQETQYF
-	TRBV7-2	few	TRBJ1-6	TGTGCCAGCAGCTTACGCGCGAGCTCCTATAATTCACCCCTCCACTTT	CASSLRASSYNSPLHF
-	TRBV11-1	-	TRBJ2-2	TGTGCCAGCAGCTTAGCGTTTGGAGAACCCCGCAACACCGGGGAGCTGTTTTTT	CASSLAFGEPRNTGELFF
TRBD1	TRBV29-1	-	TRBJ2-3	TGCAGCGTTGAAGGTGCAGGGGGTGGCACAGATACGCAGTATTTT	CSVEGAGGGTDTQYF
-	TRBV12-3/TRBV12-4	few	TRBJ2-3	TGTGCCAGCTGCATTAGAGATACGCAGTATTTT	CASCIRDTQYF
TRBD2	TRBV14	-	TRBJ2-5	TGTGCCAGCAGCCAAGATCGGGGGGTAACTATTGAAGAGACCCAGTACTTC	CASSQDRGVTIEETQYF
-	TRBV3-1	-	TRBJ1-2	TGTGCCTGCAGTTCGCAAACCGGGCCACGCCAGCCATATGGCTACACCTTC	CACSSQTGPRQPYGYTF
-	TRBV6-2/TRBV6-3	few	TRBJ1-5	TGTGCCAGCAGCCCCTTGGGCAATCAGCCCCAGCATTTT	CASSPLGNQPQHF
-	TRBV6-4	many	TRBJ2-2	TGTGCCAGCAGAGACAGGAACACCGGGGAGCTGTTTTTT	CASRDRNTGELFF
TRBD1	TRBV5-1	-	TRBJ2-3	TGCGCCAGCAACAGTGGACAGGGCACAGATACGCAGTATTTT	CASNSGQGTDTQYF
-	TRBV5-1	-	TRBJ2-7	TGCGCCAGCAGCTTGGAAGCTGGACTGGCCTACGAGCAGTACTTC	CASSLEAGLAYEQYF
TRBD1	TRBV5-6	-	TRBJ2-3	TGTGCCAGCAGCTGGGACAGGGGGGCAGATACGCAGTATTTT	CASSWDRGADTQYF
-	TRBV7-9	few	TRBJ1-1	TGTGCCAGCAGAAACCCGGGCAGTGAAGCTTTCTTT	CASRNPGSEAFF
TRBD1	TRBV6-5	-	TRBJ2-7	TGTGCCAGCAGTTACCTTCGGACAGGGTGGGCCTACGAGCAGTACTTC	CASSYLRTGWAYEQYF
-	TRBV19	-	TRBJ1-2	TGTGCCAGTAGTATAGGTCCGAGCCGGGTCCTTTCAAGGTTCGGCTACACCTTC	CASSIGPSRVLSRFGYTF
-	TRBV23-1	many	TRBJ2-5	TGCGCCAGCAGTCAATCGCCCAGGCAAGAGACCCAGTACTTC	CASSQSPRQETQYF
-	TRBV18	few	TRBJ2-1	TGTGCCAGCTCAAGACAGGATTACAATGAGCAGTTCTTC	CASSRQDYNEQFF
TRBD1	TRBV20-1	few	TRBJ2-5	TGCAGTGCTAGGGGGGACAGGGTAGAGACCCAGTACTTC	CSARGDRVETQYF
TRBD2	TRBV9	many	TRBJ2-1	TGTGCCAGCAGCGTAGGGGAGCGGGGGGGCCCCTACAATGAGCAGTTCTTC	CASSVGERGGPYNEQFF
-	TRBV5-6	many	TRBJ2-3	TGTGCCAGCAGCTCGGCGGGCGCGGGGAAAGATACGCAGTATTTT	CASSSAGAGKDTQYF
-	TRBV4-2	few	TRBJ2-4	TGTGCCAGCAGCCAAGAACTAGCCAAAAACATTCAGTACTTC	CASSQELAKNIQYF
TRBD1	TRBV12-3/TRBV12-4	few	TRBJ1-2	TGTGCCAGCACACTAGGACAGGGCCTAACTATGAGCTACACCTTC	CASTLGQGLTMSYTF
-	TRBV6-1	-	TRBJ2-2	TGTGCCACCACCTTCGACAGGAGGAACACCGGGGAGCTGTTTTTT	CATTFDRRNTGELFF
-	TRBV4-1	-	TRBJ2-4	TGCGCCAGCAGCTCCCCGGGTCTAGCCAAAAACATTCAGTACTTC	CASSSPGLAKNIQYF
-	TRBV25-1	-	TRBJ2-1	TGTGCCACCAGAGTCGCGGCCCGACAGTTCTTC	CATRVAARQFF
TRBD1	TRBV5-5	-	TRBJ2-3	TGTGCCAGCAGCGACCGACAGGGGGCCACAGATACGCAGTATTTT	CASSDRQGATDTQYF
TRBD1	TRBV12-3/TRBV12-4	few	TRBJ2-5	TGTGCCAGCAGTTGGGGGACAGGGGGAGAGACCCAGTACTTC	CASSWGTGGETQYF
-	TRBV7-8	-	TRBJ1-5	TGTGCCAGCAGCCGCGCTTCGGGGGGAAACCAGCCCCAGCATTTT	CASSRASGGNQPQHF
TRBD1	TRBV5-6	few	TRBJ1-1	TGTGCCAGCAGCTTTAGAACAGGGGTCACTGAAGCTTTCTTT	CASSFRTGVTEAFF
-	TRBV2	-	TRBJ2-5	TGTGCCAGCAGTGAAGCGCTTCCGGTACCTCCGGAGACCCAGTACTTC	CASSEALPVPPETQYF
TRBD2	TRBV5-4	-	TRBJ2-3	TGTGCCAGCAGCCCGGGACTAGCGGGGGGGCTTGGCACAGATACGCAGTATTTT	CASSPGLAGGLGTDTQYF
-	TRBV5-1	-	TRBJ2-2	TGCGCCAGCAGCTTGATCGAGGCCACCGGGGAGCTGTTTTTT	CASSLIEATGELFF
TRBD2	TRBV4-1	-	TRBJ2-5	TGCGCCAGCAGCCAGAGCGGGGGGCTCCAAGAGACCCAGTACTTC	CASSQSGGLQETQYF
-	TRBV6-1	-	TRBJ2-7	TGTGCCAGCAGCTCAGAAGGGGCCAACTCCTACGAGCAGTACTTC	CASSSEGANSYEQYF
-	TRBV7-8	few	TRBJ1-4	TGTGCCAGCAGCTTAGTGGGGCTCGGGGGGGAGAAACTGTTTTTT	CASSLVGLGGEKLFF
-	TRBV9	-	TRBJ1-5	TGTGCCAGCAGCCAGGGACACCTTAGCAATCAGCCCCAGCATTTT	CASSQGHLSNQPQHF
-	TRBV7-2	many	TRBJ2-5	TGTGCCAGCAGGCCTGGACTCCCGGTGGAGACCCAGTACTTC	CASRPGLPVETQYF
TRBD1	TRBV4-1	-	TRBJ1-2	TGCGCCAGCAGCCCTCAACAGGGGGCGAGCTATGGCTACACCTTC	CASSPQQGASYGYTF